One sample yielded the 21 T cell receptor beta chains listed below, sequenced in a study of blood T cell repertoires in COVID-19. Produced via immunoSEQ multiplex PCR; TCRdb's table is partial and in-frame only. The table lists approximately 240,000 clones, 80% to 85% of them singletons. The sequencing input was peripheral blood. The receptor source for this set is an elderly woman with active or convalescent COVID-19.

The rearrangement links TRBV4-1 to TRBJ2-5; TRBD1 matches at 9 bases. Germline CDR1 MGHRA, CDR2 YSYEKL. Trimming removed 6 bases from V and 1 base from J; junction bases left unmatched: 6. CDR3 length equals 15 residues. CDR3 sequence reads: CASRPLGQGQETQYF. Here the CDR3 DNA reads TGCGCCAGCAGACCCCTGGGACAGGGCCAAGAGACCCAGTACTTC.

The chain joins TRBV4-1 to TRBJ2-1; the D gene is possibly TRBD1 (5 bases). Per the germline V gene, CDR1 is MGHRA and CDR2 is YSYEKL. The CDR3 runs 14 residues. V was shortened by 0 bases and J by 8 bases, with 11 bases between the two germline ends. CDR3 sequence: CASSQDRARDEQFF. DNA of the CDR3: TGCGCCAGCAGCCAAGATCGGGCCAGGGATGAGCAGTTCTTC.

For the CDR3, the DNA is TGTGCCAGCAGCCCTTCTCACGTGAGCTCCTACAATGAGCAGTTCTTC. Translated, it gives CASSPSHVSSYNEQFF. The chain uses TRBV28 and TRBJ2-1; D remains ambiguous. Germline values: CDR1 MDHEN, CDR2 SYDVKM. Trimming cost V 6 bases and J 0 bases, with 15 bases left between them. The CDR3 loop spans 16 amino acids.

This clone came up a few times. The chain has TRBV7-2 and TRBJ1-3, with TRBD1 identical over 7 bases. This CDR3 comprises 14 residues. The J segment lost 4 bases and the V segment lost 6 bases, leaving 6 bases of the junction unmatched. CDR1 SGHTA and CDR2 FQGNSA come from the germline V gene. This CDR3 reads CASSYRTGGNTIYF. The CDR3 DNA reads TGTGCCAGCAGTTACAGGACAGGAGGAAACACCATATATTTT. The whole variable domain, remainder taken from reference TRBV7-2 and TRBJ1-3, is GAGVSQSPSNKVTEKGKDVELRCDPISGHTALYWYRQSLGQGLEFLIYFQGNSAPDKSGLPSDRFSAERTGGSVSTLTIQRTQQEDSAVYLCASSYRTGGNTIYFGEGSWLTVV.

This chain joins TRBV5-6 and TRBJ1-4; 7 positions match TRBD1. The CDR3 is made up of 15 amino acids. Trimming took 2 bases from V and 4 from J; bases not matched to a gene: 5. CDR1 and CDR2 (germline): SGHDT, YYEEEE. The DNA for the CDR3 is TGTGCCAGCAGCTTTGTAGGGACAGATAATGAAAAACTGTTTTTT. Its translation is CASSFVGTDNEKLFF.

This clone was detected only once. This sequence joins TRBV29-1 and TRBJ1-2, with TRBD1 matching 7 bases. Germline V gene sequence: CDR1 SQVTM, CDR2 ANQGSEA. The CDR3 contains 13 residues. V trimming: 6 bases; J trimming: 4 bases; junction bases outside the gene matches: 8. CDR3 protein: CSVVRTGSYGYTF. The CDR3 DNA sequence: TGCAGCGTCGTCCGGACAGGTTCCTATGGCTACACCTTC.

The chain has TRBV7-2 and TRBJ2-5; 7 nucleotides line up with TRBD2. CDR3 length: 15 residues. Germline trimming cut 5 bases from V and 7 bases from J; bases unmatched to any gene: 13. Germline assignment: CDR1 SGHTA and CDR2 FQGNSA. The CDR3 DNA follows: TGTGCCAGCAGCCCCGGGCTAGCGGATCTAGGGACCCAGTACTTC. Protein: CASSPGLADLGTQYF.

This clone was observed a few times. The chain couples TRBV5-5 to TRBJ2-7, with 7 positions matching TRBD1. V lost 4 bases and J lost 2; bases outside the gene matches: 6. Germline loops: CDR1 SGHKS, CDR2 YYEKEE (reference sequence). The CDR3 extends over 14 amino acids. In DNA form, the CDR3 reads TGTGCCAGCAGCCCGCGACAGGGCCCCTACGAGCAGTACTTC. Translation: CASSPRQGPYEQYF.

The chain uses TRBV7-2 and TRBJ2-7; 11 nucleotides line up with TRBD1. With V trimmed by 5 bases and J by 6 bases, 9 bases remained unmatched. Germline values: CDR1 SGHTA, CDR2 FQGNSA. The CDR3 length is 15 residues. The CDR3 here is CASSHAGQGAGEQYF. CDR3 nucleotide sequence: TGTGCCAGCAGCCATGCCGGACAGGGGGCGGGCGAGCAGTACTTC.

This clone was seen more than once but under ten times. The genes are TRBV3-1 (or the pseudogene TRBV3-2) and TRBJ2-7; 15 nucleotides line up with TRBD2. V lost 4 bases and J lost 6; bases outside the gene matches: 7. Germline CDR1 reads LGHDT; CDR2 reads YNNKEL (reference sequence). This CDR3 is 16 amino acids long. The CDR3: CASSPIRTSGGGEQYF. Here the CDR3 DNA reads TGTGCCAGCAGCCCTATTAGGACTAGCGGGGGGGGCGAGCAGTACTTC.

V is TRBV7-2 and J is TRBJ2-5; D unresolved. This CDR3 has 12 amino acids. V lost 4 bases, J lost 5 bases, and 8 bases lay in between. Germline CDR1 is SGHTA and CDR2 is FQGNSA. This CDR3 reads CASSSQAETQYF. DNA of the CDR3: TGTGCCAGCAGCTCCCAAGCCGAGACCCAGTACTTC. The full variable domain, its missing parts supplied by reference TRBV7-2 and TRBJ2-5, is GAGVSQSPSNKVTEKGKDVELRCDPISGHTALYWYRQSLGQGLEFLIYFQGNSAPDKSGLPSDRFSAERTGGSVSTLTIQRTQQEDSAVYLCASSSQAETQYFGPGTRLLVL.

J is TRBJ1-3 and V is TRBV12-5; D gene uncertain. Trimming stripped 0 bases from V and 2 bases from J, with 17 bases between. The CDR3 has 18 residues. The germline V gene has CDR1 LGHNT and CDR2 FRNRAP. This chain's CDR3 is CASGLVLKVFGTGNTIYF. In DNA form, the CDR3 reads TGTGCTAGTGGTTTGGTACTAAAGGTCTTCGGAACTGGAAACACCATATATTTT.

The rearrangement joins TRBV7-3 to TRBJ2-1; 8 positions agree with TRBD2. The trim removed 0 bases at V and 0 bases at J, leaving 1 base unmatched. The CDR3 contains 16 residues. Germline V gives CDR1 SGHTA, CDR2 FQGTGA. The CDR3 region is CASSLTLAVSYNEQFF. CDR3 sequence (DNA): TGTGCCAGCAGCTTAACACTAGCGGTCTCCTACAATGAGCAGTTCTTC.

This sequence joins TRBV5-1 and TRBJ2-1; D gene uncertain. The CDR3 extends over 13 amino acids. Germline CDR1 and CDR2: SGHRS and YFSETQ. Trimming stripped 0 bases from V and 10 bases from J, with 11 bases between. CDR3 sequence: CASSLGQKNEQFF. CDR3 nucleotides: TGCGCCAGCAGCTTGGGTCAGAAAAACGAGCAGTTCTTC.

In nucleotides, the CDR3 is TGCGCCAGCAGCCAATCGGTGAACGGGCCCCGGGGTGAGCAGTACTTC. Translated: CASSQSVNGPRGEQYF. V gene TRBV4-1 combines with J gene TRBJ2-7; maybe TRBD2 (5 bases). CDR1 and CDR2 from the germline V gene are MGHRA and YSYEKL. There are 16 residues in the CDR3. V lost 2 bases and J lost 7, with 21 bases in between.

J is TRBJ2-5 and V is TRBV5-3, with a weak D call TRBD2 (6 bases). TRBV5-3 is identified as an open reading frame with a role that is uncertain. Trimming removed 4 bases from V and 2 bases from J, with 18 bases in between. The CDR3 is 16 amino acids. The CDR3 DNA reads TGTGCCAGAAGCCTCAAATATGCGGGACCGCAAGAGACCCAGTACTTC. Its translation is CARSLKYAGPQETQYF.

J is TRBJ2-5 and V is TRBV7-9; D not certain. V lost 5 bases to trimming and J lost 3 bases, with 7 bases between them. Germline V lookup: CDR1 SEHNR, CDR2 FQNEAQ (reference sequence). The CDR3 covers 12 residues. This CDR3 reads CASSRPEETQYF. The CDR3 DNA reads TGTGCCAGCAGCCGTCCAGAAGAGACCCAGTACTTC.

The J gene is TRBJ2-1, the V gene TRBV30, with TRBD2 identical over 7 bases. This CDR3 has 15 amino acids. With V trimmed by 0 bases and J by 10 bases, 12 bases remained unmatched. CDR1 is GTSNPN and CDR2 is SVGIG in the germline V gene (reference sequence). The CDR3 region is CAWSVRGVSGSEQFF. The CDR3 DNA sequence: TGTGCCTGGAGTGTTCGGGGGGTTAGCGGGTCGGAGCAGTTCTTC.

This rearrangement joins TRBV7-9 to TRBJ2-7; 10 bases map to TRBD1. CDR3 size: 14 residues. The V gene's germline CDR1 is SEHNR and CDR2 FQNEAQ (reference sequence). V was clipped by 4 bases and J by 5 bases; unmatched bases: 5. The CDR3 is CASSSDRGVNEQYF. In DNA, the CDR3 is TGTGCCAGCAGCTCGGACAGGGGGGTGAACGAGCAGTACTTC.

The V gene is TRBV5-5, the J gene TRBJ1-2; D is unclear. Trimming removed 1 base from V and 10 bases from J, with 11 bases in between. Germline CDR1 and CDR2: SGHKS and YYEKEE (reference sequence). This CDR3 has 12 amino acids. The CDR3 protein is CASSLLGENYTF. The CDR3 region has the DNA TGTGCCAGCAGCTTGCTGGGAGAGAACTACACCTTC.

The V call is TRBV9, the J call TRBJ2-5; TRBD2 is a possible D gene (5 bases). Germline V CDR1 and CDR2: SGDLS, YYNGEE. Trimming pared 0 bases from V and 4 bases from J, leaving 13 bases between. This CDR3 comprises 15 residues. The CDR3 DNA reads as TGTGCCAGCAGCGTAGGTCCTAGCACCGCAGAGACCCAGTACTTC. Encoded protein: CASSVGPSTAETQYF.